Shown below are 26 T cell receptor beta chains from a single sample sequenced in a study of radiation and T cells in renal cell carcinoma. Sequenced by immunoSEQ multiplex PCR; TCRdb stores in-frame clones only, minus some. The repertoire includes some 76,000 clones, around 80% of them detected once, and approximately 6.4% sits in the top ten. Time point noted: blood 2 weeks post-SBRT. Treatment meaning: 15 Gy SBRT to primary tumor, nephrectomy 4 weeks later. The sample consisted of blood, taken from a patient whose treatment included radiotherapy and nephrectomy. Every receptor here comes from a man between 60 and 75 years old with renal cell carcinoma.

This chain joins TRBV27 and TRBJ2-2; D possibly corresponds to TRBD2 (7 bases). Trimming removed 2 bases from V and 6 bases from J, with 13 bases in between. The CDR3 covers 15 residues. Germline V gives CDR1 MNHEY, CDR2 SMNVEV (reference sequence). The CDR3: CASSLNIGGAGELFF. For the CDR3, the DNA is TGTGCCAGCAGTTTAAATATAGGGGGGGCCGGGGAGCTGTTTTTT.

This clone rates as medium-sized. This chain's CDR3 is CASSQVPGVTGYEQYF. The CDR3 DNA reads TGCGCCAGCAGCCAAGTACCGGGGGTGACAGGCTACGAGCAGTACTTC. This rearrangement joins TRBV4-1 to TRBJ2-7; tentatively, D is TRBD1 or TRBD2 (6 bases each). V shed 1 base and J shed 3 bases, with 16 bases lying between them. Germline assignment: CDR1 MGHRA and CDR2 YSYEKL. There are 16 residues in the CDR3.

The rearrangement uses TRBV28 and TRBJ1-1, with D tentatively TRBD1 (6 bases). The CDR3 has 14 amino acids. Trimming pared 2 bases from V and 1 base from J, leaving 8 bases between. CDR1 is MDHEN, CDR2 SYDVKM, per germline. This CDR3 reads CASSLNRENTEAFF. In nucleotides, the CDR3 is TGTGCCAGCAGTTTAAACAGGGAGAACACTGAAGCTTTCTTT.

The CDR3 DNA reads as TGCGCCAGCAGCTTGTTGGCCTCTGGGGCGGACAGAGACTATGGCTACACCTTC. This sequence encodes CASSLLASGADRDYGYTF. This chain uses TRBV5-1 with TRBJ1-2, with D perhaps matching TRBD1 (6 bases). Germline values: CDR1 SGHRS, CDR2 YFSETQ. Between the trimmed V and J ends, which lost 1 base and 3 bases, there was a span of 22 bases. The length of the CDR3 is 18 residues.

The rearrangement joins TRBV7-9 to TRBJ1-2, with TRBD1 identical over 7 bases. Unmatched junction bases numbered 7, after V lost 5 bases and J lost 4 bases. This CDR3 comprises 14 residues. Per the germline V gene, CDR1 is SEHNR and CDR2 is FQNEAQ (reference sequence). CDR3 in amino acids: CASSPGGQFYGYTF. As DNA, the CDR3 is TGTGCCAGCAGCCCAGGGGGGCAGTTCTATGGCTACACCTTC.

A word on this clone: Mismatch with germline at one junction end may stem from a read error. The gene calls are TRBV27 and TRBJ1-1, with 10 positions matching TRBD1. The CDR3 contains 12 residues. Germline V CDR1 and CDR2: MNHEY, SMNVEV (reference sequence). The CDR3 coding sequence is TGTGCCAGCAGTCCCGGACAGGGGGGTACCCTCTTT. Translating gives CASSPGQGGTLF.

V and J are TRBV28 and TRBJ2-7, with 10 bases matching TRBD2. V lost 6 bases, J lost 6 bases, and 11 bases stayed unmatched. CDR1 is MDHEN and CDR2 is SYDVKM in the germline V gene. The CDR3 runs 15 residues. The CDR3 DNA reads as TGTGCCAGCAGCCAAGCTAGCGGGAGTAGGCGCGAGCAGTACTTC. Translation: CASSQASGSRREQYF. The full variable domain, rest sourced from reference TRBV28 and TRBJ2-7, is DVKVTQSSRYLVKRTGEKVFLECVQDMDHENMFWYRQDPGLGLRLIYFSYDVKMKEKGDIPEGYSVSREKKERFSLILESASTNQTSMYLCASSQASGSRREQYFGPGTRLTVT.

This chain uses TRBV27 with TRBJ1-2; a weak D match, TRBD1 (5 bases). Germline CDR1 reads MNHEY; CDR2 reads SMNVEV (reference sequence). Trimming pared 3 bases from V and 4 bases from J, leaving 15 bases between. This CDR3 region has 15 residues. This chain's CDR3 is CASSFAGPRFYGYTF. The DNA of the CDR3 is TGTGCCAGCAGTTTCGCGGGGCCCCGATTCTATGGCTACACCTTC.

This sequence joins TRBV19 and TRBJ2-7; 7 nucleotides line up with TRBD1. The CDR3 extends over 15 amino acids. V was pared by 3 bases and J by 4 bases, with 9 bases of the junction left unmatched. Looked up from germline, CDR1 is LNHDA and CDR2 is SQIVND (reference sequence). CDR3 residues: CASSIKPGQMYEQYF. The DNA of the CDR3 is TGTGCCAGTAGTATCAAACCGGGACAGATGTACGAGCAGTACTTC. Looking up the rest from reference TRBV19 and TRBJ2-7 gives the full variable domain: DGGITQSPKYLFRKEGQNVTLSCEQNLNHDAMYWYRQDPGQGLRLIYYSQIVNDFQKGDIAEGYSVSREKKESFPLTVTSAQKNPTAFYLCASSIKPGQMYEQYFGPGTRLTVT.

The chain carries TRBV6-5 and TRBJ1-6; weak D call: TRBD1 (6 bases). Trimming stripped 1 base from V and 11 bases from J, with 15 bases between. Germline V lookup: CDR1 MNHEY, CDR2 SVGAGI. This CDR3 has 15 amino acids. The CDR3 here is CASSYYRVAEAPLHF. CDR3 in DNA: TGTGCCAGCAGTTACTACAGGGTAGCTGAGGCACCCCTCCACTTT.

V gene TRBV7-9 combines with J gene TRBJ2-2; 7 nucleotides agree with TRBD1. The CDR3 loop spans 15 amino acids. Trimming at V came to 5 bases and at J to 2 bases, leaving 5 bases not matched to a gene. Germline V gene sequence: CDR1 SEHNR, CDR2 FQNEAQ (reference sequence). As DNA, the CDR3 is TGTGCCAGCAGCGCCCACAGGGGCAACACCGGGGAGCTGTTTTTT. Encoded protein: CASSAHRGNTGELFF. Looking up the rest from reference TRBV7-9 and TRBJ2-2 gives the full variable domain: DTGVSQNPRHKITKRGQNVTFRCDPISEHNRLYWYRQTLGQGPEFLTYFQNEAQLEKSRLLSDRFSAERPKGSFSTLEIQRTEQGDSAMYLCASSAHRGNTGELFFGEGSRLTVL.

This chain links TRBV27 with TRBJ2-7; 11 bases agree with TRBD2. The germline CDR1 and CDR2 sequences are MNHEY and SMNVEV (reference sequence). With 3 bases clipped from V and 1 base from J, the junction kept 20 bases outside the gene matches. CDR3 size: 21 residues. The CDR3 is CASSFPGGPGVLAGVSYEQYF. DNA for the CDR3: TGTGCCAGCAGTTTTCCTGGAGGTCCTGGGGTACTAGCGGGAGTATCCTACGAGCAGTACTTC.

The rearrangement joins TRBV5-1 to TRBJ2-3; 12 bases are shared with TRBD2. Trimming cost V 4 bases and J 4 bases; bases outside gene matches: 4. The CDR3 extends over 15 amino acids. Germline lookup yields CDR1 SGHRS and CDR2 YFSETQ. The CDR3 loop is CASSKTSGRPDTQYF. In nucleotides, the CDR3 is TGCGCCAGCAGCAAGACTAGCGGGAGACCAGATACGCAGTATTTT.

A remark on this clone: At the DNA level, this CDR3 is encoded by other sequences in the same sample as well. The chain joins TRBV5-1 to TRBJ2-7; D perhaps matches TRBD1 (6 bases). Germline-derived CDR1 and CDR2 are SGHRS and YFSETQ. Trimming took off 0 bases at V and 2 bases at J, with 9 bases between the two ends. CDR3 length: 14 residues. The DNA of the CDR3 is TGCGCCAGCAGCTTGGTGCCAGGGGCCTACGAGCAGTACTTC. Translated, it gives CASSLVPGAYEQYF.

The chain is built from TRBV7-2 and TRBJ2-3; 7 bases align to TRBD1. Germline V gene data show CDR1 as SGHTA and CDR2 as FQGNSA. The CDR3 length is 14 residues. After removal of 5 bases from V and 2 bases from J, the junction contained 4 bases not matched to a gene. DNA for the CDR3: TGTGCCAGCAGCCGACAGGGAACCACAGATACGCAGTATTTT. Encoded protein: CASSRQGTTDTQYF.

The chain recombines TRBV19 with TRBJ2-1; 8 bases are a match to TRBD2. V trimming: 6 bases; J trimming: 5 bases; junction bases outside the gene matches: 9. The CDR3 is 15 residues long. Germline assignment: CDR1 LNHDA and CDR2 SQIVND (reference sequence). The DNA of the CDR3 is TGTGCCAGTAGCCGTAGCGGGGAGAGGGACAATGAGCAGTTCTTC. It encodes CASSRSGERDNEQFF.

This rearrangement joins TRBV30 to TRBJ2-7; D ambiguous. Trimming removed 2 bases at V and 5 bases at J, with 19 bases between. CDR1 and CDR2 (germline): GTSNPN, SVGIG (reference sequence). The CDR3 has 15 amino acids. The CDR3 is CAWSIGIGVVNEQYF. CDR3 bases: TGTGCCTGGAGTATCGGAATCGGTGTGGTTAACGAGCAGTACTTC.

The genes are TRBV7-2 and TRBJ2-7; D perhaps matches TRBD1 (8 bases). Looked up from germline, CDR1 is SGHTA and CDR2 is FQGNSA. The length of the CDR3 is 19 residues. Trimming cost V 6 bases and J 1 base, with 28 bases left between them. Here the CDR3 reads CASSRTDRGFGGSSYEQYF. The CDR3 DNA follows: TGTGCCAGCAGTCGAACCGACAGGGGTTTCGGCGGGAGTTCCTACGAGCAGTACTTC.

CDR3 DNA: TGTGCCAGCAGACACCGGGACAGGAACACTGAAGCTTTCTTT. Protein: CASRHRDRNTEAFF. The chain has TRBV6-1 and TRBJ1-1; TRBD1 agrees at 7 bases. The V segment lost 6 bases and the J segment 1 base; nucleotides outside the gene matches: 5. The CDR3 has 14 amino acids. The V gene's germline CDR1 is MNHNS and CDR2 SASEGT.

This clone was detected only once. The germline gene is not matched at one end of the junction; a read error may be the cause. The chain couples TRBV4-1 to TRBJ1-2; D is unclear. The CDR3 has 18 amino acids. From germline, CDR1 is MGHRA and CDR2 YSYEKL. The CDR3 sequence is CASSRLVPGPWEMAGYAF. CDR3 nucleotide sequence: TGCGCCAGCAGCCGACTGGTGCCGGGCCCCTGGGAGATGGCTGGCTACGCCTTC.

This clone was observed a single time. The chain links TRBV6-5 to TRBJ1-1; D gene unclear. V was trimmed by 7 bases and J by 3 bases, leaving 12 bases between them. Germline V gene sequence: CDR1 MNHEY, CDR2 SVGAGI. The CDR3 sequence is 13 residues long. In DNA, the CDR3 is TGTGCCAGCACCTCGGGCGCGGACACTGAAGCTTTCTTT. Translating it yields CASTSGADTEAFF.

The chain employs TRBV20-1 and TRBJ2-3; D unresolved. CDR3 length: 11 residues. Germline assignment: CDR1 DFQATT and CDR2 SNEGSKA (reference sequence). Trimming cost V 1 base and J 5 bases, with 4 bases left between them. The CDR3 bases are TGCAGTGCTAGAGGTCAAGATACGCAGTATTTT. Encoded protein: CSARGQDTQYF.

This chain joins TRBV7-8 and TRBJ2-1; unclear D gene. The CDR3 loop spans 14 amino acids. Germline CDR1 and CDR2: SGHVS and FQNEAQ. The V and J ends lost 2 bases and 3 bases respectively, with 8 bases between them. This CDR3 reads CASSLRVNYNEQFF. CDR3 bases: TGTGCCAGCAGCTTACGAGTTAACTACAATGAGCAGTTCTTC.

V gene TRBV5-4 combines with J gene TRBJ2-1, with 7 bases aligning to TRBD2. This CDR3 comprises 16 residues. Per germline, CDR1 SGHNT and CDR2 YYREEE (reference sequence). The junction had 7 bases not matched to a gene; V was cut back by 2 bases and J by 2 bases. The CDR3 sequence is CASSFQRAGTYNEQFF. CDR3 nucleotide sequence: TGTGCCAGCAGCTTCCAACGAGCGGGGACCTACAATGAGCAGTTCTTC.

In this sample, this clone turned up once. This CDR3 is CASTTSGRIWNEQFF. DNA of the CDR3: TGCGCCAGCACTACCAGCGGGAGAATCTGGAATGAGCAGTTCTTC. The rearrangement uses TRBV10-2 and TRBJ2-1; 8 bases match TRBD2. The germline gives CDR1 WSHSY, CDR2 SAAADI. The CDR3 consists of 15 residues. V was pared by 7 bases and J by 7 bases, with 12 bases of the junction left unmatched.

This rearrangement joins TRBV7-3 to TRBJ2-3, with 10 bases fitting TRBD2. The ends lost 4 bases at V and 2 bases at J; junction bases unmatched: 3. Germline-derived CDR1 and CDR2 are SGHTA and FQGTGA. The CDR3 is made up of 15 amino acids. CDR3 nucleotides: TGTGCCAGCAGCTCGGGACTAGCGAACACAGATACGCAGTATTTT. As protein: CASSSGLANTDTQYF. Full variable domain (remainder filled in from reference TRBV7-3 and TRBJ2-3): GAGVSQTPSNKVTEKGKYVELRCDPISGHTALYWYRQSLGQGPEFLIYFQGTGAADDSGLPNDRFFAVRPEGSVSTLKIQRTERGDSAVYLCASSSGLANTDTQYFGPGTRLTVL.